The source of this TCR beta chain is a study of identical twins' blood T cells (dated by TCRdb to 2013 to 2014). In terms of the full investigation: Roughly 50 million Illumina reads were obtained across around 12 libraries, of which six were alpha-chain libraries and six were beta-chain libraries. The study compared TCR alpha and beta chain repertoires of three pairs of monozygous twins using next-generation sequencing to assess genetic influence on repertoire formation. Results and caveats for the whole study, not just this receptor: Looking at the most abundant TCRbeta clonotypes, every donor had more CDR3 sequences in common with her twin than with unrelated donors. How many CDR3 clonotypes two donors shared depended mainly on the product of their cloneset sizes, and the twins did not clearly stray from this trend. V gene usage, even among non-selected out-of-frame TCRbeta clonotypes, was reported to be markedly more similar within twin pairs than between unrelated donors. Because the twins were reared together, environmental influences could not be ruled out as the explanation for twin similarity. Validation by independent studies was stated to be required for the proposed role of the TCRalpha J segment in MHC recognition during thymic selection.

In the case of this clonotype: Its antigen is not yet known. Base qualities are missing; no much larger clone stands one base away.

The donors were six healthy women who made up three monozygous twin pairs. All three twin pairs had been reared together and were thought likely to have met the same infectious agents and vaccines. RNA was isolated from peripheral blood mononuclear cells and used to prepare TCR cDNA libraries. Library generation was performed with 5' RACE. The sample was run on an Illumina Genome Analyzer IIx. To prepare the RNA-based TCR cDNA libraries, a previously described protocol was followed, with several modifications. Sample-specific barcodes were introduced on both ends of each TCR cDNA library during cDNA synthesis and amplification to prevent cross-contamination. In the paper's pipeline: Each individual had between about 90,000 and nearly 550,000 identified clonotypes, and each library contained roughly 2.2 to 4 million CDR3-containing reads. Reads with improper barcode index combinations were discarded, and clonesets were then built for each library with the MiTCR software. While assembling CDR3 clonotypes, MiTCR filtered or rescued low-quality reads and corrected PCR and sequencing errors. Artificial out-of-frame clonotypes were removed by being mapped to in-frame sequences, with one indel in the CDR3 allowed. Similarity of V and J gene usage between donors was measured as Jensen-Shannon divergence divided by mean entropy. TCRdb passed the public sequencing reads through fastp at Q25 and MiXCR, retaining productive beta sequences. Rows with a matching CDR3 protein are joined into one entry that keeps the most common DNA and genes. For this entry, the V and J calls and clone size follow TCRdb and not the study's own pipeline. The sample table shows 350,000 to 450,000 distinct CDR3 sequences, and 25% to 35% are seen once. Jointly, the top ten make up roughly 5.5% of the sample.

CDR1 and CDR2 are drawn from the germline V gene: SQVTM, ANQGSEA. Relative to germline, V is 7 bases shorter and J is 8 bases shorter, with 17 bases between their ends. The CDR3, cysteine through phenylalanine, is 12 amino acids long. Of the read, only the CDR3 DNA is kept; its 36 bases are in frame from base 1. The V gene is TRBV29-1 and the J gene is TRBJ1-2, with the D gene uncertain. Sample: PBMCs. The TCR was taken from a woman between 18 and 55 years old in good health. The CDR3 protein is CSAAGQVWGYTF. The DNA sequence is as follows: TGCAGCGCTGCCGGGCAGGTCTGGGGCTACACCTTC.